This is a list of T cell receptor beta chains from one sample in a study of blood T cells in healthy people across ages. Using its own MiXCR run on the 5' RACE reads, TCRdb lists one record per CDR3 protein. The profile shows roughly 1.5 million distinct CDR3 sequences, approximately 43% of them singletons. The sample was blood. All receptors come from a woman younger than 30 in good health. Both conserved end residues are part of each CDR3. The D gene is left open where the match is weak. Size is stated for part of the rows, as once, few or many counts, or as a class when the clone is expanded.

d_gene	j_gene	v_gene	abundance	CDR3aa	CDR3nt
TRBD1	TRBJ1-1	TRBV7-2	.	CASSPWTGVDTEAFF	TGTGCCAGCAGCCCCTGGACAGGGGTGGACACTGAAGCTTTCTTT
.	TRBJ1-4	TRBV5-5	once	CASSYFTGSTNEKLFF	TGTGCCAGCAGCTATTTCACAGGGAGCACTAATGAAAAACTGTTTTTT
.	TRBJ2-1	TRBV20-1	.	CSASLGAGNEQFF	TGCAGTGCTAGCCTGGGGGCCGGCAATGAGCAGTTCTTC
TRBD1	TRBJ2-7	TRBV7-9	.	CASSSGTGSLYEQYF	TGTGCCAGCAGCTCCGGGACAGGGAGTCTCTACGAGCAGTACTTC
.	TRBJ1-1	TRBV7-9	few	CASREGTLNTEAFF	TGTGCCAGCAGGGAGGGCACCCTGAACACTGAAGCTTTCTTT
.	TRBJ1-6	TRBV27	.	CASSRLGYSPLHF	TGTGCCAGCAGCCGATTGGGATATTCACCCCTCCACTTT
.	TRBJ1-1	TRBV6-2/TRBV6-3	.	CASSYSTMRTEAFF	TGTGCCAGCAGTTACTCCACCATGCGGACTGAAGCTTTCTTT
.	TRBJ2-5	TRBV12-3/TRBV12-4	.	CASSPRRSQGTQYF	TGTGCCAGCAGTCCCCGACGGTCCCAAGGGACCCAGTACTTC
.	TRBJ2-5	TRBV28	.	CASSFRPRYQETQYF	TGTGCCAGCAGTTTCAGGCCCCGGTACCAAGAGACCCAGTACTTC
TRBD2	TRBJ2-1	TRBV7-9	.	CASSLVTSGVYNEQFF	TGTGCCAGCAGCTTAGTGACTAGCGGGGTTTACAATGAGCAGTTCTTC
.	TRBJ2-5	TRBV2	many	CASSEAETQYF	TGTGCCAGCAGTGAGGCAGAGACCCAGTACTTC
.	TRBJ2-3	TRBV4-3	few	CASSQDLVPRSSTDTQYF	TGCGCCAGCAGCCAAGATCTGGTCCCTAGAAGTAGCACAGATACGCAGTATTTT
TRBD2	TRBJ2-7	TRBV27	few	CASMSGGSYEQYF	TGTGCCAGCATGTCCGGGGGGTCCTACGAGCAGTACTTC
.	TRBJ2-1	TRBV18	few	CASSPPRGYNEQFF	TGTGCCAGCTCACCACCGAGGGGGTACAATGAGCAGTTCTTC
TRBD2	TRBJ2-7	TRBV24-1	.	CATSDVQGGSEQYF	TGTGCCACCAGTGATGTCCAGGGAGGGTCCGAGCAGTACTTC
TRBD2	TRBJ2-1	TRBV24-1	.	CATSRLASQGYNEQFF	TGTGCCACTTCCCGACTAGCGTCCCAGGGATACAATGAGCAGTTCTTC
TRBD2	TRBJ2-7	TRBV12-3/TRBV12-4	few	CASSRRRELAEQYF	TGTGCCAGCAGTCGAAGGCGGGAGTTAGCCGAGCAGTACTTC
.	TRBJ2-1	TRBV7-2	.	CASSPGGSHNEQFF	TGTGCCAGCAGCCCAGGAGGTTCCCACAATGAGCAGTTCTTC
.	TRBJ1-1	TRBV7-9	.	CASSGGTRNTEAFF	TGTGCCAGCAGCGGAGGGACAAGGAACACTGAAGCTTTCTTT
.	TRBJ2-3	TRBV21-1	.	CTSSKDGASGLSTDTQYF	TGTACCAGCAGCAAAGATGGGGCTAGCGGGCTTAGCACAGATACGCAGTATTTT
.	TRBJ2-7	TRBV7-9	few	CASSLVAVDYEQYF	TGTGCCAGCAGCTTAGTGGCAGTCGACTACGAGCAGTACTTC
TRBD2	TRBJ2-7	TRBV29-1	.	CSVVGRVLAAGSYEQYF	TGCAGCGTTGTCGGGCGCGTCCTAGCGGCGGGGTCCTACGAGCAGTACTTC
TRBD1	TRBJ2-5	TRBV7-3	once	CASSLDRAIRNEQYF	TGTGCCAGCAGCTTGGACAGGGCAATAAGGAATGAGCAGTACTTC